Below, 16 T cell receptor beta chains from the same sample are listed, as sequenced in a study of T cells after posttransplantation cyclophosphamide. Some clones are missing from TCRdb's copy, which holds only in-frame ones; the method was immunoSEQ multiplex PCR. The sample is made up of tens of thousands of clones, none counted only once. The sequenced material came from PBMCs. All receptors derive from a man aged 50 to 60 in good health, CMV-negative, and a related stem cell transplant donor.

This clone has ten or more counts. This chain connects TRBV4-1 to TRBJ2-7; possible D gene TRBD2, 6 bases. V lost 2 bases to trimming and J lost 3 bases, with 14 bases between them. CDR3 length: 15 amino acids. Germline V CDR1 and CDR2: MGHRA, YSYEKL. The CDR3 loop is CASSQYPGLYYEQYF. CDR3 sequence (DNA): TGCGCCAGCAGCCAATATCCGGGACTTTACTACGAGCAGTACTTC.

This clone was recorded many times. The chain employs TRBV6-1 and TRBJ2-7, with 7 bases aligning to TRBD1. The CDR3 contains 14 residues. CDR1 MNHNS and CDR2 SASEGT come from the germline V gene. V shed 6 bases, J shed 0 bases, and the junction held 5 bases outside the gene matches. CDR3 coding DNA: TGTGCCAGCAGGCCGGGACAGAGCTCCTACGAGCAGTACTTC. Translating it yields CASRPGQSSYEQYF.

This clone was detected many times. This chain uses TRBV15 with TRBJ1-5; D is unresolved. Germline assignment: CDR1 LNHNV and CDR2 YYDKDF (reference sequence). This CDR3 is 12 amino acids long. Trimming took 4 bases from V and 7 from J, leaving 8 bases between them. As DNA, the CDR3 is TGTGCCACCAGCATGTCAGGCCAGCCCCAGCATTTT. Translated: CATSMSGQPQHF.

This clone has a count of ten or more. This chain links TRBV6-1 with TRBJ2-3; tentative D call: TRBD2 (5 bases). CDR3 length: 15 amino acids. Per the germline V gene, CDR1 is MNHNS and CDR2 is SASEGT. Trimming removed 1 base at V and 1 base at J, with 9 bases between. Written as DNA, the CDR3 is TGTGCCAGCAGTGAAGGGGAGAGCGGCACAGATACGCAGTATTTT. Translated, it gives CASSEGESGTDTQYF.

This clone was seen at least ten times. V gene TRBV5-1 combines with J gene TRBJ2-5; possibly TRBD1 for D (7 bases). Trimming shortened V by 5 bases and J by 5 bases, and 16 bases separated the two germline ends. The CDR3 consists of 14 residues. Germline V gene sequence: CDR1 SGHRS, CDR2 YFSETQ. The CDR3 sequence: CASREGALRETQYF. The CDR3 DNA reads as TGCGCCAGCAGGGAGGGGGCGCTGAGGGAGACCCAGTACTTC. The full variable domain, its missing parts supplied by reference TRBV5-1 and TRBJ2-5, is KAGVTQTPRYLIKTRGQQVTLSCSPISGHRSVSWYQQTPGQGLQFLFEYFSETQRNKGNFPGRFSGRQFSNSRSEMNVSTLELGDSALYLCASREGALRETQYFGPGTRLLVL.

This clone was picked up many times. V is TRBV7-3 and J is TRBJ2-3; D call uncertain. Trimming shortened V by 1 base and J by 1 base, and 3 bases separated the two germline ends. The CDR3 consists of 13 residues. Germline CDR1 SGHTA, CDR2 FQGTGA. Written as DNA, the CDR3 is TGTGCCAGCAGCTTAAGCGGCACAGATACGCAGTATTTT. Translation: CASSLSGTDTQYF.

This clone showed up many times. The genes are TRBV6-6 and TRBJ1-5; TRBD1 matches at 8 bases. The CDR3 spans 14 residues. The germline CDR1 and CDR2 sequences are MNHNY and SVGAGI (reference sequence). V shed 6 bases, J shed 4 bases, and the junction held 5 bases outside the gene matches. DNA for the CDR3: TGTGCCAGCAGATCAACAGGGGGAAATCAGCCCCAGCATTTT. Its protein is CASRSTGGNQPQHF.

The table lists this clone with many counts. V and J are TRBV6-1 and TRBJ2-3, with D perhaps matching TRBD1 (6 bases). Germline V gives CDR1 MNHNS, CDR2 SASEGT. Trimming cost V 7 bases and J 2 bases, with 16 bases left between them. The length of the CDR3 is 15 residues. This chain's CDR3 is CASILRGTYTDTQYF. CDR3 coding DNA: TGTGCCAGCATACTTAGGGGGACCTACACAGATACGCAGTATTTT.

This clone was found many times. Additional DNA sequences in this sample encode the identical CDR3. The chain employs TRBV29-1 and TRBJ2-5, with a possible D match to TRBD2 (6 bases). CDR1 and CDR2 from the germline V gene are SQVTM and ANQGSEA. V lost 7 bases to trimming and J lost 2 bases, with 14 bases between them. The CDR3 contains 13 residues. The CDR3 bases are TGCAGCGCCGGATATGGAGGGCAAGAGACCCAGTACTTC. It is translated as CSAGYGGQETQYF.

This clone was detected ten times or more. The V call is TRBV7-2, the J call TRBJ1-2; D gene ambiguous. Trimming removed 1 base from V and 4 bases from J, with 4 bases in between. This CDR3 has 12 residues. The germline CDR1 and CDR2 sequences are SGHTA and FQGNSA. The CDR3 loop reads CASSLDGYGYTF. The DNA of the CDR3 is TGTGCCAGCAGCTTAGACGGCTATGGCTACACCTTC.

The sample holds many counts of this clone. The rearrangement joins TRBV2 to TRBJ1-6; D unclear. The ends were cut back, 1 base at V and 5 bases at J, with 6 bases in the middle. Per the germline V gene, CDR1 is SNHLY and CDR2 is FYNNEI. CDR3 length: 14 residues. The CDR3 sequence: CASSEVADNSPLHF. CDR3 sequence (DNA): TGTGCCAGCAGTGAAGTAGCAGATAATTCACCCCTCCACTTT.

This clone was detected many times. The V gene is TRBV5-8, the J gene TRBJ1-4, with TRBD1 matching 9 bases. CDR1 and CDR2 (germline): SGHTS, YDEGEE. CDR3 length: 14 amino acids. The trim removed 4 bases at V and 8 bases at J, leaving 6 bases unmatched. The CDR3 DNA follows: TGTGCCAGCAGCATGGGGACAGGGCTGGAAAAACTGTTTTTT. This translates into CASSMGTGLEKLFF.

This clone was recorded many times. The chain uses TRBV6-6 and TRBJ2-2; D might be TRBD1 (6 bases). The germline CDR1 and CDR2 sequences are MNHNY and SVGAGI (reference sequence). This CDR3 is built from 15 residues. Trimming removed 2 bases at V and 0 bases at J, with 7 bases between. The CDR3: CASSYTGSNTGELFF. CDR3 bases: TGTGCCAGCAGTTACACAGGGTCGAACACCGGGGAGCTGTTTTTT.

This clone was observed many times. The DNA for the CDR3 is TGCGCCAGCAGCTTGGCAGGTGTTAGCACCGGGGAGCTGTTTTTT. Protein sequence: CASSLAGVSTGELFF. The V gene is TRBV5-1, the J gene TRBJ2-2, with unresolved D. Germline V lookup: CDR1 SGHRS, CDR2 YFSETQ. This CDR3 has 15 amino acids. Trimming took 0 bases from V and 4 from J, leaving 10 bases between them.

In this sample, this clone turned up many times. The V and J genes are TRBV10-1 and TRBJ2-1; 10 bases fit TRBD2. The CDR3 consists of 14 residues. The J segment lost 9 bases and the V segment lost 4 bases, leaving 6 bases of the junction unmatched. Germline CDR1 reads WNHNN; CDR2 reads SYGVQD (reference sequence). The CDR3 loop is CASSVLAGEGEQFF. Written as DNA, the CDR3 is TGCGCCAGCAGTGTCCTAGCGGGAGAGGGTGAGCAGTTCTTC.

This clone occurred many times. The chain employs TRBV7-9 and TRBJ2-5; tentative D call: TRBD1 (6 bases). This CDR3 has 18 residues. Per germline, CDR1 SEHNR and CDR2 FQNEAQ (reference sequence). V shed 5 bases and J shed 3 bases, with 25 bases lying between them. CDR3 loop: CASSLGEGRGSREETQYF. The CDR3 region has the DNA TGTGCCAGCAGCCTAGGAGAGGGCAGGGGTTCTCGGGAAGAGACCCAGTACTTC.